This T cell receptor (beta chain) was captured in a study of CD8 T cells in Susac syndrome. CDR3 length: 16 amino acids. Germline loops: CDR1 SGHDT, CDR2 YYEEEE. After removal of 5 bases from V and 4 bases from J, the junction contained 6 bases not matched to a gene. The RNA, about 0.45 to 1 ug, was put through reverse transcription using random hexamers. Amplification of TCR beta CDR3 was carried out by immunoSEQ multiplex PCR, which covered 54 Vbeta and 13 Jbeta segments. TCRdb reprocessed the immunoSEQ multiplex PCR reads with MiXCR, giving one entry per CDR3 protein. Of approximately 150,000 distinct CDR3 sequences listed, 80% are singletons. Sequencing of TCR beta was performed on blood CD8+ T cells and on blood CD4+ T cells.

This receptor was identified in a human donor with multiple sclerosis. The sample comprised CD8+ T cells from PBMCs. The rearrangement joins TRBV5-6 to TRBJ2-3, with 14 bases fitting TRBD2. CDR3 coding DNA: TGTGCCAGCAGTTCTGGACTAGCGGGGGGATCAGATACGCAGTATTTT. Protein sequence: CASSSGLAGGSDTQYF.